This T cell receptor beta chain was observed in a study of radiation and T cells in renal cell carcinoma. Study results and limitations: Without pretreatment biopsies, baseline tumor clonotype presence was undetermined.

Produced via immunoSEQ multiplex PCR; TCRdb's table is partial and in-frame only. The table has more than 75,000 clones, approximately 83% seen once. Stated time point: blood 2 weeks post-SBRT. The treatment here: 15 Gy SBRT to primary tumor, nephrectomy 4 weeks later. Radiation-treated patients gave blood at baseline, week 2 and week 4. V was cut by 3 bases and J by 1 base, with 16 bases left in between. Germline CDR1 and CDR2: LNHDA and SQIVND (reference sequence). This CDR3 has 17 residues. Comments on this clone: Its antigen is unidentified.

V is TRBV19 and J is TRBJ1-5; possibly TRBD1 for D (5 bases). Material: blood, obtained from a patient whose treatment included radiotherapy and nephrectomy. The clonotype was recovered from a woman aged 45-65 years with renal cell carcinoma. CDR3 sequence reads: CASSMSRGAKSNQPQHF. CDR3 in DNA: TGTGCCAGTAGTATGAGTAGGGGTGCGAAAAGCAATCAGCCCCAGCATTTT.